The rows below give T cell receptor beta chains drawn from one sample of a study of blood T cell repertoires in COVID-19. Here immunoSEQ multiplex PCR was the method, and the copy in TCRdb shows in-frame clones only, minus some. The sample gives roughly 310,000 clones, around 89% of which show up once; 3.5% to 4% is in the top ten. Sequenced sample: peripheral blood. Source of these receptors: a woman aged 45-65 years with active or convalescent COVID-19. Each CDR3 is given with its conserved first and last residue. D genes are given only for firm matches. Clone size is not always given. Where it is, it says once, few, many or a class for expanded clones.

V gene: TRBV7-2
D gene: TRBD1
clone size: -
CDR3 length: 13
J gene: TRBJ2-5
CDR3 DNA: TGTGCCACCGTAGGGCAGGGGACAGGGACCCAGTACTTC
CDR3 protein: CATVGQGTGTQYF

V gene: TRBV6-1
D gene: -
clone size: -
CDR3 length: 12
J gene: TRBJ2-7
CDR3 DNA: TGTGCCAGCAGTGAACTAAACTACGAGCAGTACTTC
CDR3 protein: CASSELNYEQYF

V gene: TRBV13
D gene: -
clone size: -
CDR3 length: 14
J gene: TRBJ2-1
CDR3 DNA: TGTGCCAGCAGCTTCCCCCGGGGGAGAAATGAGCAGTTCTTC
CDR3 protein: CASSFPRGRNEQFF

V gene: TRBV15
D gene: TRBD2
clone size: -
CDR3 length: 19
J gene: TRBJ2-1
CDR3 DNA: TGTGCCACCAGCAGAGATCTACCAGGGACTAGCGGGGGGGTTAATGAGCAGTTCTTC
CDR3 protein: CATSRDLPGTSGGVNEQFF

V gene: TRBV19
D gene: -
clone size: -
CDR3 length: 18
J gene: TRBJ2-6
CDR3 DNA: TGTGCCAGTAGTATTCGACTAGGAACCCTCTCTGGGGCCAACGTCCTGACTTTC
CDR3 protein: CASSIRLGTLSGANVLTF

V gene: TRBV14
D gene: -
clone size: -
CDR3 length: 13
J gene: TRBJ1-3
CDR3 DNA: TGTGCCAGCAGCCAAGCGGGTGCAGACACCATATATTTT
CDR3 protein: CASSQAGADTIYF

V gene: TRBV19
D gene: TRBD1
clone size: -
CDR3 length: 14
J gene: TRBJ1-2
CDR3 DNA: TGTGCCAGTATTGACAGGGGAGTTAACTATGGCTACACCTTC
CDR3 protein: CASIDRGVNYGYTF

V gene: TRBV5-1
D gene: TRBD1
clone size: -
CDR3 length: 17
J gene: TRBJ1-1
CDR3 DNA: TGCGCCAGCAGCTTCTCCGGGACAGGGGTCGGGAACACTGAAGCTTTCTTT
CDR3 protein: CASSFSGTGVGNTEAFF

V gene: TRBV16
D gene: TRBD1
clone size: -
CDR3 length: 13
J gene: TRBJ1-1
CDR3 DNA: TGTGCCAGCAGCCAAAGTATGGGACAGGGAATTCACTTT
CDR3 protein: CASSQSMGQGIHF

V gene: TRBV7-9
D gene: -
clone size: few
CDR3 length: 13
J gene: TRBJ1-2
CDR3 DNA: TGTGCCAGCAGCCCCGGACAGTTCTATGGCTACACCTTC
CDR3 protein: CASSPGQFYGYTF

V gene: TRBV6-2/TRBV6-3
D gene: TRBD2
clone size: -
CDR3 length: 16
J gene: TRBJ2-5
CDR3 DNA: TGTGCCAGCAGTTACCGCCGGGACTACCGCCAAGAGACCCAGTACTTC
CDR3 protein: CASSYRRDYRQETQYF

V gene: TRBV10-3
D gene: TRBD1
clone size: -
CDR3 length: 15
J gene: TRBJ1-2
CDR3 DNA: TGTGCCATCAGTGAGCGGACAGGGGGCGACTATGGCTACACCTTC
CDR3 protein: CAISERTGGDYGYTF

V gene: TRBV6-2/TRBV6-3
D gene: TRBD2
clone size: -
CDR3 length: 19
J gene: TRBJ2-3
CDR3 DNA: TGTGCCAGCAGTTACCCCCAGGGACTAGCGGCTTCGCGCACAGATACGCAGTATTTT
CDR3 protein: CASSYPQGLAASRTDTQYF

V gene: TRBV25-1
D gene: -
clone size: -
CDR3 length: 15
J gene: TRBJ1-1
CDR3 DNA: TGTGCCAGCAGGCTATCAGGGGTCTTAGGCACTGAAGCTTTCTTT
CDR3 protein: CASRLSGVLGTEAFF

V gene: TRBV5-1
D gene: -
clone size: -
CDR3 length: 13
J gene: TRBJ2-7
CDR3 DNA: TGCGCCAGCAGCCCCGGACAGACCTACGAGCAGTACTTC
CDR3 protein: CASSPGQTYEQYF

V gene: TRBV4-2
D gene: -
clone size: few
CDR3 length: 14
J gene: TRBJ1-5
CDR3 DNA: TGTGCCAGCAGCCGCGACAGTCGCAATCAGCCCCAGCATTTT
CDR3 protein: CASSRDSRNQPQHF

V gene: TRBV29-1
D gene: TRBD2
clone size: -
CDR3 length: 14
J gene: TRBJ2-1
CDR3 DNA: TGCAGCGGGTTCCTAGCGGACGCCTACAATGAGCAGTTCTTC
CDR3 protein: CSGFLADAYNEQFF

V gene: TRBV10-3
D gene: -
clone size: -
CDR3 length: 13
J gene: TRBJ1-4
CDR3 DNA: TGTGCCATCGGGAGAGGGGGTAATGAAAAACTGTTTTTT
CDR3 protein: CAIGRGGNEKLFF

V gene: TRBV27
D gene: -
clone size: -
CDR3 length: 17
J gene: TRBJ2-2
CDR3 DNA: TGTGCCAGCAGCCGGAGACTGGGGGGTAGGGTAATCGGGGAGCTGTTTTTT
CDR3 protein: CASSRRLGGRVIGELFF

V gene: TRBV6-6
D gene: TRBD1
clone size: few
CDR3 length: 16
J gene: TRBJ2-1
CDR3 DNA: TGTGCCAGCAGTTCACGGGGCCAGGGGGCGCATGATGAGCAGTTCTTC
CDR3 protein: CASSSRGQGAHDEQFF